The 10 T cell receptor beta chains reported below all come from one sample, sequenced in a study of blood T cell repertoires in COVID-19. The table came from immunoSEQ multiplex PCR; TCRdb's copy has only in-frame clones and leaves some out. The sample contains about 180,000 clones, roughly 81% of which appear only once. The sequenced sample was peripheral blood. These receptor sequences come from a woman aged 80 or over with COVID-19, enrolled during active disease.

This chain joins TRBV11-2 and TRBJ1-2; D is unclear. Trimming removed 5 bases from V and 2 bases from J, with 9 bases in between. CDR1 SGHAT and CDR2 FQNNGV come from the germline V gene. There are 13 residues in the CDR3. The CDR3 bases are TGTGCCAGCAGCCCCCAGAGGAACTATGGCTACACCTTC. Its translation: CASSPQRNYGYTF.

This rearrangement joins TRBV19 to TRBJ1-1; 11 nucleotides match TRBD1. This CDR3 spans 14 amino acids. Germline CDR1 LNHDA, CDR2 SQIVND (reference sequence). After removal of 2 bases from V and 11 bases from J, the junction contained 7 bases not matched to a gene. CDR3 sequence (DNA): TGTGCCAGTAGTATATTCGGGACAGGGGGATATGCTTTCTTT. Its protein is CASSIFGTGGYAFF.

This chain joins TRBV11-2 and TRBJ1-2; no definite D call. V lost 3 bases, J lost 0 bases, and 14 bases lay in between. Germline CDR1 reads SGHAT; CDR2 reads FQNNGV. The length of the CDR3 is 16 residues. CDR3 region: CASSFGEYLANYGYTF. CDR3 bases: TGTGCCAGCAGCTTCGGAGAATACCTAGCTAACTATGGCTACACCTTC.

The gene calls are TRBV6-1 and TRBJ1-6, with D possibly matching TRBD1 (5 bases). The CDR3 spans 16 residues. In germline, CDR1 is MNHNS, CDR2 SASEGT. The V end was cut by 4 bases, the J end by 9 bases, with 19 bases between. The CDR3: CASSAYGARSGSPLHF. CDR3 DNA: TGTGCCAGCAGTGCCTATGGGGCGCGGTCGGGTTCACCCCTCCACTTT.

V and J are TRBV10-3 and TRBJ1-1; tentatively, D is TRBD1 (5 bases). Trimming removed 3 bases from V and 4 bases from J, with 12 bases in between. From germline, CDR1 is ENHRY and CDR2 SYGVKD. The CDR3 is 14 residues long. The CDR3 is CAISDPGRGTEAFF. CDR3 in DNA: TGTGCCATCAGTGACCCAGGGAGGGGCACTGAAGCTTTCTTT.

J is TRBJ1-1 and V is TRBV13; D might be TRBD1 (5 bases). Trimming stripped 6 bases from V and 0 bases from J, with 8 bases between. The CDR3 covers 13 residues. CDR1 PRHDT and CDR2 FYEKMQ come from the germline V gene (reference sequence). The chain's CDR3 is CASSQGMNTEAFF. For the CDR3, the DNA is TGTGCCAGCAGTCAGGGCATGAACACTGAAGCTTTCTTT.

V usage is TRBV5-6 and J usage is TRBJ2-2; 7 bases match TRBD1. With 0 bases clipped from V and 3 bases from J, the junction kept 5 bases outside the gene matches. Germline-derived CDR1 and CDR2 are SGHDT and YYEEEE. CDR3 length: 16 amino acids. DNA for the CDR3: TGTGCCAGCAGCTTGGATCCAGGGGGTTACACCGGGGAGCTGTTTTTT. Its translation: CASSLDPGGYTGELFF.

The V call is TRBV19, the J call TRBJ2-5, with TRBD2 identical over 7 bases. CDR3 size: 15 residues. The trim removed 1 base at V and 2 bases at J, leaving 4 bases unmatched. The germline V gene encodes CDR1 LNHDA and CDR2 SQIVND (reference sequence). In nucleotides, the CDR3 is TGTGCCAGTAGTATAGCGGGGGGACCTCAAGAGACCCAGTACTTC. Protein sequence: CASSIAGGPQETQYF.

The count of this clone is one. This chain joins TRBV5-4 and TRBJ2-2, with TRBD2 identical over 9 bases. Germline assignment: CDR1 SGHNT and CDR2 YYREEE (reference sequence). The length of the CDR3 is 17 residues. J lost 5 bases, V lost 1 base, and 9 bases had no gene match. CDR3 coding DNA: TGTGCCAGCAGCTTGCTGGCAGCGGGAGGAGGAACCGGGGAGCTGTTTTTT. It translates to CASSLLAAGGGTGELFF.

This clone was detected only once. The chain couples TRBV4-2 to TRBJ2-3; tentative D call: TRBD2 (6 bases). The V gene's germline CDR1 is LGHNA and CDR2 YNFKEQ. Between the trimmed V and J ends, which lost 0 bases and 2 bases, there was a span of 12 bases. The CDR3 is made up of 16 amino acids. The chain's CDR3 is CASSQDLRGTTDTQYF. The CDR3 bases are TGTGCCAGCAGCCAAGATCTCCGCGGGACCACAGATACGCAGTATTTT.